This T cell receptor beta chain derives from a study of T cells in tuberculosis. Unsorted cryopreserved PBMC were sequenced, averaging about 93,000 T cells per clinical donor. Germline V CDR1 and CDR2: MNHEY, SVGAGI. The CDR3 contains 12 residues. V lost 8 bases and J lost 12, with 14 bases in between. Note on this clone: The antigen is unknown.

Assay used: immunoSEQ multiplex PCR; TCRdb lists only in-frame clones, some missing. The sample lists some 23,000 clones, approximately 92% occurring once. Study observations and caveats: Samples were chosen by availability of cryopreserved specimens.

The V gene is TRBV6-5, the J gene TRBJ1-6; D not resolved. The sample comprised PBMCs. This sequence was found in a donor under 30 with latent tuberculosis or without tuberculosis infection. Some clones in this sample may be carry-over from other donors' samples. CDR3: CASGSREGPLHF. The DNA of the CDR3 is TGTGCCAGCGGAAGCCGGGAGGGACCCCTCCACTTT.